These 22 T cell receptor beta chains were sequenced from one sample in a study of T cell responses to AZD1222 COVID-19 vaccine. TCRdb keeps only in-frame clones here, not all; method: immunoSEQ multiplex PCR. The sample holds roughly 99,000 clones, more than 85% seen once. The material sequenced was peripheral blood, taken 28 days after the second AZD1222 dose. These receptors were collected from an adult who received the AZD1222 COVID-19 vaccine.

This chain uses TRBV5-6 with TRBJ1-2, with a possible D match to TRBD1 (5 bases). CDR1 SGHDT and CDR2 YYEEEE come from the germline V gene. The CDR3 consists of 15 residues. V was trimmed by 0 bases and J by 0 bases, leaving 9 bases between them. The CDR3 spells CASSLVGGSNYGYTF. CDR3 coding DNA: TGTGCCAGCAGCTTGGTTGGGGGGTCTAACTATGGCTACACCTTC.

This clone has only one observation. V and J are TRBV28 and TRBJ2-5; TRBD2 matches at 8 bases. CDR1 is MDHEN and CDR2 is SYDVKM in the germline V gene. The CDR3 is 16 residues long. Unmatched junction bases numbered 9, after V lost 5 bases and J lost 1 base. The CDR3 region is CASSPRGRGGQETQYF. The CDR3 nucleotides read TGTGCCAGCAGTCCTCGGGGTCGGGGGGGCCAAGAGACCCAGTACTTC.

The chain employs TRBV5-4 and TRBJ2-5, with no clear D. The V and J ends lost 4 bases and 2 bases respectively, with 3 bases between them. Germline V gene sequence: CDR1 SGHNT, CDR2 YYREEE (reference sequence). CDR3 length: 11 amino acids. Written as DNA, the CDR3 is TGTGCCAGCAGCACACAAGAGACCCAGTACTTC. It specifies CASSTQETQYF.

The J gene is TRBJ2-1, the V gene TRBV2; 8 bases fit TRBD2. Trimming removed 5 bases from V and 5 bases from J; junction bases left unmatched: 8. This CDR3 has 15 amino acids. Germline V gene lookup returns CDR1 SNHLY and CDR2 FYNNEI. CDR3 in DNA: TGTGCCAGCAGTTCGTTAGCGGGATGGGACAATGAGCAGTTCTTC. This sequence encodes CASSSLAGWDNEQFF.

The chain is built from TRBV7-9 and TRBJ1-1; D gene unclear. CDR1 is SEHNR, CDR2 FQNEAQ, per germline (reference sequence). Between the trimmed V and J ends, which lost 5 bases and 10 bases, there was a span of 23 bases. The CDR3 is 15 residues long. The CDR3 DNA sequence: TGTGCCAGCAGCAAATTCGGGCCGGGATCCTATGGAGCTTTCTTT. As protein: CASSKFGPGSYGAFF.

This chain connects TRBV10-3 to TRBJ1-5; D call uncertain. Trimming removed 0 bases from V and 7 bases from J, with 13 bases in between. CDR3 length: 15 residues. CDR1 and CDR2 from the germline V gene are ENHRY and SYGVKD. The DNA for the CDR3 is TGTGCCATCAGTGAGTCAAGAGGGTGGGAACAGCCCCAGCATTTT. Amino acids: CAISESRGWEQPQHF.

In its sample, this clone was seen a few times. The rearrangement links TRBV2 to TRBJ2-5, with a possible D match to TRBD1 (6 bases). The CDR3 loop spans 15 amino acids. Deletions cut 2 bases from V and 1 base from J, with 11 bases between. Germline V gene data show CDR1 as SNHLY and CDR2 as FYNNEI. The DNA for the CDR3 is TGTGCCAGCAGTGAACAGGGGCCCCGCCAAGAGACCCAGTACTTC. Translation: CASSEQGPRQETQYF.

V is TRBV5-6 and J is TRBJ2-2; D is uncertain. V lost 4 bases, J lost 3 bases, and 10 bases lay in between. Germline CDR1 SGHDT, CDR2 YYEEEE. The CDR3 has 14 amino acids. DNA of the CDR3: TGTGCCAGCAGCCCTGCCTGGGACACCGGGGAGCTGTTTTTT. Protein: CASSPAWDTGELFF.

The V call is TRBV7-9, the J call TRBJ2-1; TRBD2 aligns across 13 bases. With 2 bases clipped from V and 4 bases from J, the junction kept 2 bases outside the gene matches. This CDR3 is 16 amino acids long. Looked up from germline, CDR1 is SEHNR and CDR2 is FQNEAQ (reference sequence). The CDR3: CASSLMGLAGYNEQFF. DNA for the CDR3: TGTGCCAGCAGCTTAATGGGACTAGCGGGGTACAATGAGCAGTTCTTC.

The chain is built from TRBV3-1 (or the pseudogene TRBV3-2) and TRBJ2-1; 8 bases map to TRBD1. Germline V CDR1 and CDR2: LGHDT, YNNKEL (reference sequence). This CDR3 spans 14 amino acids. V lost 7 bases to trimming and J lost 5 bases; unmatched junction nucleotides: 7. As DNA, the CDR3 is TGTGCCAGCATGCCACAGGGGGTCCACAATGAGCAGTTCTTC. Translating it yields CASMPQGVHNEQFF.

This clone was seen only once. The V and J genes are TRBV6-5 and TRBJ1-4; 8 bases are shared with TRBD1. The germline gives CDR1 MNHEY, CDR2 SVGAGI. The CDR3 length is 15 residues. The V and J ends lost 1 base and 8 bases, in that order; junction bases with no gene match: 6. The CDR3 loop reads CASSYLRTGKEKLFF. The CDR3, as DNA: TGTGCCAGCAGTTACTTACGGACAGGGAAGGAAAAACTGTTTTTT.

This clone was found once. The V gene is TRBV10-3, the J gene TRBJ1-1; D may be TRBD1 (6 bases). This CDR3 region has 16 residues. V was pared by 5 bases and J by 2 bases, with 18 bases between. Looked up from germline, CDR1 is ENHRY and CDR2 is SYGVKD. The CDR3 sequence is CAISRKKGRGNTEAFF. The CDR3, as DNA: TGTGCCATCAGTAGGAAGAAGGGCAGGGGAAACACTGAAGCTTTCTTT.

The genes are TRBV28 and TRBJ1-5; the match to TRBD1 covers 7 bases. CDR3 size: 17 residues. The J segment lost 1 base and the V segment lost 4 bases, leaving 10 bases of the junction unmatched. Germline CDR1 MDHEN, CDR2 SYDVKM. The CDR3 sequence: CASSSTPGGPSNQPQHF. The CDR3 bases are TGTGCCAGCAGTTCAACCCCAGGGGGGCCAAGCAATCAGCCCCAGCATTTT. The variable domain in full, with the rest retrieved from reference TRBV28 and TRBJ1-5, is DVKVTQSSRYLVKRTGEKVFLECVQDMDHENMFWYRQDPGLGLRLIYFSYDVKMKEKGDIPEGYSVSREKKERFSLILESASTNQTSMYLCASSSTPGGPSNQPQHFGDGTRLSIL.

This sequence joins TRBV11-2 and TRBJ2-5; 14 bases match TRBD2. Germline V CDR1 and CDR2: SGHAT, FQNNGV. V was pared by 5 bases and J by 4 bases, with 9 bases of the junction left unmatched. CDR3 length: 17 residues. CDR3 bases: TGTGCCAGCAGCCCCTACGGACTAGCGGGAGGTAGAGAGACCCAGTACTTC. Protein product: CASSPYGLAGGRETQYF.

V usage is TRBV12-5 and J usage is TRBJ2-5, with no clear D. V was cut by 0 bases and J by 5 bases, with 7 bases left in between. The CDR3 contains 13 residues. CDR1 is LGHNT and CDR2 is FRNRAP in the germline V gene. CDR3 DNA sequence: TGTGCTAGTGGTTTGGTACCGACGGAGACCCAGTACTTC. Its translation is CASGLVPTETQYF.

The genes are TRBV14 and TRBJ2-3; TRBD1 matches 10 bases. There are 15 residues in the CDR3. Germline CDR1 is SGHDN and CDR2 is FVKESK. The V gene end was trimmed by 6 bases and the J gene end by 4 bases; junction bases not matched to a gene: 7. CDR3 sequence: CASSPDRGWPDTQYF. Here the CDR3 DNA reads TGTGCCAGCAGTCCGGACAGGGGGTGGCCAGATACGCAGTATTTT.

This sequence joins TRBV5-8 and TRBJ2-5, with no clear D. The CDR3 covers 13 residues. From germline, CDR1 is SGHTS and CDR2 YDEGEE. V was cut by 0 bases and J by 5 bases, with 8 bases left in between. The CDR3 here is CASSLVLPETQYF. CDR3 sequence (DNA): TGTGCCAGCAGCTTGGTCCTTCCCGAGACCCAGTACTTC.

The J gene is TRBJ2-1, the V gene TRBV9, with 11 bases fitting TRBD2. The V gene end was trimmed by 0 bases and the J gene end by 6 bases; junction bases not matched to a gene: 2. Germline V CDR1 and CDR2: SGDLS, YYNGEE. The CDR3 is 15 amino acids. The CDR3 region has the DNA TGTGCCAGCAGCGTAGTAGCGGGAGGGCTCAATGAGCAGTTCTTC. It codes for CASSVVAGGLNEQFF.

The chain joins TRBV28 to TRBJ1-1; D uncertain. This CDR3 spans 15 amino acids. The germline gives CDR1 MDHEN, CDR2 SYDVKM. V shed 10 bases and J shed 4 bases, with 22 bases lying between them. The CDR3 bases are TGTGCCACTGGCCCTCTTAGCCGTACGGCCACTGAAGCTTTCTTT. This encodes CATGPLSRTATEAFF.

The gene calls are TRBV9 and TRBJ1-2; the D gene is possibly TRBD1 (5 bases). The germline gives CDR1 SGDLS, CDR2 YYNGEE. This CDR3 has 15 residues. Trimming cost V 4 bases and J 0 bases, with 13 bases left between them. The CDR3 region is CASSPQSGANYGYTF. CDR3 DNA sequence: TGTGCCAGCAGCCCCCAGTCGGGGGCTAACTATGGCTACACCTTC.

The chain recombines TRBV7-8 with TRBJ1-3, with TRBD1 matching over 7 bases. V shed 3 bases, J shed 0 bases, and the junction held 8 bases outside the gene matches. Germline CDR1 is SGHVS and CDR2 is FQNEAQ. The CDR3 runs to 17 residues. CDR3 in DNA: TGTGCCAGCAGCTTCGACCCAGGGACAGACTCTGGAAACACCATATATTTT. Protein: CASSFDPGTDSGNTIYF. The variable domain in full, completed from reference TRBV7-8 and TRBJ1-3, reads GAGVSQSPRYKVAKRGQDVALRCDPISGHVSLFWYQQALGQGPEFLTYFQNEAQLDKSGLPSDRFFAERPEGSVSTLKIQRTQQEDSAVYLCASSFDPGTDSGNTIYFGEGSWLTVV.

J is TRBJ1-1 and V is TRBV2, with D tentatively TRBD1 (5 bases). Trimming left V 6 bases short and J 6 bases short, with 17 bases between. Per germline, CDR1 SNHLY and CDR2 FYNNEI. The CDR3 sequence is 14 residues long. CDR3 DNA sequence: TGTGCCAGCAGAGCAAGAGGGACGGCGCCTGAAGCTTTCTTT. Translating gives CASRARGTAPEAFF.